This TCR beta chain was observed in a study of control samples from healthy donors and cancer patients. V lost 2 bases, J lost 2 bases, and 8 bases stayed unmatched. From germline, CDR1 is SGHVS and CDR2 FNYEAQ. The CDR3 runs 16 residues. Sequencing was performed with immunoSEQ multiplex PCR; in TCRdb, only in-frame clones are kept and a portion is missing. The data hold approximately 58,000 clones, with roughly 87% observed a single time. Sequenced: PBMCs. This receptor was identified in a man in his fifties or sixties with head and neck cancer. V gene TRBV7-6 combines with J gene TRBJ2-5; 7 bases fit TRBD2. The CDR3 DNA sequence: TGTGCCAGCAGCTTATTGGGCGGGGGAATACAAGAGACCCAGTACTTC. This encodes CASSLLGGGIQETQYF.